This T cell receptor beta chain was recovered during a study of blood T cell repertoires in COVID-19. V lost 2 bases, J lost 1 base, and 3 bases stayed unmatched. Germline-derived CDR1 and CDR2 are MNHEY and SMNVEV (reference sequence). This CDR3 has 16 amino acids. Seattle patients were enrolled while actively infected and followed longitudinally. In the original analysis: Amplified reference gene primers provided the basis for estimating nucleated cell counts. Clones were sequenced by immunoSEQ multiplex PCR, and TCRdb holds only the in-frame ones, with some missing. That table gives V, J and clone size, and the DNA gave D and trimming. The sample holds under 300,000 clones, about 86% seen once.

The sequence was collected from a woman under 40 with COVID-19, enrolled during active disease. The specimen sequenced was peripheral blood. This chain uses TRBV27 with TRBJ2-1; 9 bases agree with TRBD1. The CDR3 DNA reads TGTGCCAGCAGTTTAGGGACAGGGTTTTCCTACAATGAGCAGTTCTTC. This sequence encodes CASSLGTGFSYNEQFF.